This TCR beta chain was retrieved from a study of T-cell reconstitution after alpha-beta-depleted transplantation in children. This clonotype occurred many times. The V end lost 5 bases, the J end lost 1 base, and 12 bases lay between the germline ends. This CDR3 comprises 15 residues. Per the germline V gene, CDR1 is SEHNR and CDR2 is FQNEAQ (reference sequence). Researchers prepared the TCRbeta library using unique molecular identifiers, the study reports. MiXCR was run by TCRdb on the PCR reads, yielding one entry per CDR3 protein. The top ten hold about 13% of the sample, which has more than 150,000 distinct CDR3 sequences, roughly 15% seen once.

The sequence derives from a human donor who donated a stem cell graft to a child with acute lymphoblastic leukemia. The gene calls are TRBV7-9 and TRBJ2-1, with D tentatively TRBD1 or TRBD2 (6 bases each). Sequencing used PBMCs from the stem cell graft donor, obtained from the stem cell graft. This chain's CDR3 is CASSQGGWSYNEQFF. The DNA for the CDR3 is TGTGCCAGCAGCCAAGGGGGGTGGTCCTACAATGAGCAGTTCTTC.